Sequencing of this T cell receptor beta chain was carried out in a study of shared T cell receptors in the human thymus. The assay was immunoSEQ multiplex PCR, and TCRdb's table has in-frame clones only and misses some. The sample holds under 850,000 clones, around 87% seen once. These records were also assigned to another study, of human thymus T cells. That study adds: Corrective surgery for congenital heart defects was being performed on the healthy Finnish infants who served as donors. Thymic material originated from resections removed in the course of corrective heart surgery. Repertoires sampled from thymus and blood appeared biased in V and J gene usage. As related research reported, thymic repertoires overlapped highly among unrelated individuals.

Sequenced material: thymocytes. The receptor's source is a boy in the first two years of life with a congenital heart defect.

DNA for the CDR3: TGTGCCAGCAGTTTCCGGGACAGGGAATTGCAGGCATGGCGCAATCAGCCCCAGCATTTT. The encoded protein is CASSFRDRELQAWRNQPQHF. The V and J genes are TRBV28 and TRBJ1-5, with 9 bases matching TRBD1. The CDR3 runs 20 residues. The V gene end was trimmed by 3 bases and the J gene end by 2 bases; junction bases not matched to a gene: 17. CDR1 is MDHEN, CDR2 SYDVKM, per germline.